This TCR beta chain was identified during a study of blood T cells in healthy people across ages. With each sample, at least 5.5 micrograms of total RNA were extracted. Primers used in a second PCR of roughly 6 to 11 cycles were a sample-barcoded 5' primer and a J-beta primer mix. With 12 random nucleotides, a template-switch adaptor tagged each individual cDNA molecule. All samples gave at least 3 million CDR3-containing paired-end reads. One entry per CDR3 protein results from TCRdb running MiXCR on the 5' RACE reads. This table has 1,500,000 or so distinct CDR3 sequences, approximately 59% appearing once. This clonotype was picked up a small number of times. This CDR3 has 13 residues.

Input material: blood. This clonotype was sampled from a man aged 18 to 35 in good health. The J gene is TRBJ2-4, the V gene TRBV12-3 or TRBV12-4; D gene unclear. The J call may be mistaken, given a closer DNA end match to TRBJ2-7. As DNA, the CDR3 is TGTGCCAGCAGTTTTACAGACCGCTACGAGCAGTACTTC. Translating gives CASSFTDRYEQYF.